This is a list of T cell receptor beta chains from one sample in a study of T cell repertoires in cytomegalovirus infection. TCRdb re-analysed the reads in MiXCR, keeping a single row per CDR3 protein. The sample contains more than 150,000 distinct CDR3 sequences, about 20% of which appear only once. Source material: PBMCs. The receptors come from a human donor in good health (CMV status not recorded). Some clones in this sample may be carry-over from other donors' samples. Both conserved end residues are part of each CDR3. The D gene is left open where the match is weak. Clone size is not always given. Where it is, it says once, few, many or a class for expanded clones.

abundance: many
v_gene: TRBV7-2
j_gene: TRBJ1-2
d_gene: .
CDR3nt: TGTGCCAGCAGCTTAAGGGGTCCTGGCTACACCTTC
CDR3aa: CASSLRGPGYTF

abundance: few
v_gene: TRBV28
j_gene: TRBJ2-1
d_gene: TRBD1
CDR3nt: TGTGCCAGCAGTTCGTGGGACAGGGGGACCTATGAGCAGTTCTTC
CDR3aa: CASSSWDRGTYEQFF

abundance: few
v_gene: TRBV20-1
j_gene: TRBJ1-2
d_gene: .
CDR3nt: TGCAGTGCTAGAACAGCTTCCTATGGCTACACCTTC
CDR3aa: CSARTASYGYTF

abundance: few
v_gene: TRBV19
j_gene: TRBJ2-7
d_gene: .
CDR3nt: TGTGCCAGTAGTATCGACAGGAGGGTTTTATCCGAGCAGTACTTC
CDR3aa: CASSIDRRVLSEQYF

abundance: few
v_gene: TRBV20-1
j_gene: TRBJ2-2
d_gene: .
CDR3nt: TGCAGTGCTAATACGGTGAACACCGGGGAGCTGTTTTTT
CDR3aa: CSANTVNTGELFF

abundance: once
v_gene: TRBV13
j_gene: TRBJ2-7
d_gene: TRBD2
CDR3nt: TGTGCCAGCAGGGGGAGGGAGCGGCCCTACGAGCAGTACTTC
CDR3aa: CASRGRERPYEQYF

abundance: once
v_gene: TRBV5-1
j_gene: TRBJ1-2
d_gene: TRBD1
CDR3nt: TGCGCCAGCAGCGACCGGGACAGGCCGGATGGCTACACCTTC
CDR3aa: CASSDRDRPDGYTF

abundance: .
v_gene: TRBV7-9
j_gene: TRBJ2-1
d_gene: TRBD2
CDR3nt: TGTGCCAGCAGCTTAGTAGTGTCTAGCGGGGCGAGCAATGAGCAGTTCTTC
CDR3aa: CASSLVVSSGASNEQFF

abundance: .
v_gene: TRBV5-1
j_gene: TRBJ1-6
d_gene: .
CDR3nt: TGCGCCAGCAGCCGGGACGGGAATTCACCCCTCCACTTT
CDR3aa: CASSRDGNSPLHF

abundance: many
v_gene: TRBV7-2
j_gene: TRBJ1-1
d_gene: .
CDR3nt: TGTGCCAGCAGCAATCGGGACCGGGCTTTCTTT
CDR3aa: CASSNRDRAFF

abundance: few
v_gene: TRBV7-3
j_gene: TRBJ1-2
d_gene: TRBD1
CDR3nt: TGTGCCAGCAGCTTAATGGGGCAGGGGGAAGGCTATGGCTACACCTTC
CDR3aa: CASSLMGQGEGYGYTF

abundance: many
v_gene: TRBV7-8
j_gene: TRBJ2-6
d_gene: .
CDR3nt: TGTGCCAGCAGCTTAGGGGCGGGCCGCTCTGGGGCCAACGTCCTGACTTTC
CDR3aa: CASSLGAGRSGANVLTF

abundance: many
v_gene: TRBV7-2
j_gene: TRBJ1-5
d_gene: .
CDR3nt: TGTGCCAGCAGCTTAGCTTCGGAGCGCAATCAGCCCCAGCATTTT
CDR3aa: CASSLASERNQPQHF

abundance: .
v_gene: TRBV7-2
j_gene: TRBJ1-1
d_gene: .
CDR3nt: TGTGCCAGCAGCTTGGGGCGCGGGACGGAGCCTTACTTT
CDR3aa: CASSLGRGTEPYF

abundance: .
v_gene: TRBV20-1
j_gene: TRBJ2-1
d_gene: TRBD2
CDR3nt: TGCAGTGCAAAAGGGGCTAGCGGAGTCTCCTACAATGAGCAGTTCTTC
CDR3aa: CSAKGASGVSYNEQFF

abundance: .
v_gene: TRBV4-1
j_gene: TRBJ2-7
d_gene: .
CDR3nt: TGCGCCAGCAGCCAAGCCGTGGGGTCTCTCTACGAGCAGTACTTC
CDR3aa: CASSQAVGSLYEQYF

abundance: .
v_gene: TRBV6-5
j_gene: TRBJ1-3
d_gene: TRBD1
CDR3nt: TGTGCCTGCAGGACAGGGAATGGAAACACCATATATTTT
CDR3aa: CACRTGNGNTIYF

abundance: .
v_gene: TRBV20-1
j_gene: TRBJ2-7
d_gene: .
CDR3nt: TGCAGTGCTGCGGAGACTTTCTACGAGCAGTACTTC
CDR3aa: CSAAETFYEQYF